This T cell receptor beta chain was captured in a study of T-cell reconstitution after alpha-beta-depleted transplantation in children. Broader study findings: As was reported, about two months after transplant, alpha-beta T cells came from several hundred expanded graft clones.

As regards this clonotype: Its antigen is still unknown.

This CDR3 is built from 18 residues. Germline lookup yields CDR1 SGDLS and CDR2 YYNGEE. V trimming: 2 bases; J trimming: 3 bases; junction bases outside the gene matches: 12. The TCRbeta library was prepared with unique molecular identifiers. From the PCR reads, TCRdb called clonotypes with MiXCR, one entry per CDR3 protein. The table lists around 300,000 distinct CDR3 sequences, around 25% of them singletons, with approximately 11% in the top ten. The clonotype comes from a male patient between 10 and 17 years old who had a stem cell transplant for acute lymphoblastic leukemia, so the T cells may come from the graft donor. Sequencing used PBMCs, mostly from graft donor cells, obtained 180 days after TCRalphabeta/CD19-depleted stem cell transplant. The chain carries TRBV9 and TRBJ2-5; 11 nucleotides line up with TRBD1. The CDR3 here is CASSVPNAGTGGEETQYF. CDR3 sequence (DNA): TGTGCCAGCAGCGTGCCAAATGCCGGGACAGGGGGGGAAGAGACCCAGTACTTC.